The source of this T cell receptor beta chain is a study of OX40 agonist ivuxolimab in advanced cancers. For this clone: Its antigen is not identified.

General study results and limits: Blood T cells, both CD4+ and CD8+, expanded clonally by week 6 at 0.1 to 3.0 mg/kg.

TCRdb's table, derived via immunoSEQ multiplex PCR, lists solely in-frame clones and lacks some. The sample consists of roughly 60,000 clones, approximately 89% of them appearing once. Specimen: CD4+ or CD8+ T cells sorted from blood, collected in a trial of the OX40 agonist ivuxolimab. The sequence came from an adult with an advanced solid tumor such as melanoma, head and neck, liver or kidney cancer.

CDR3 sequence reads: CASSLTPSTYEQYF. Here the CDR3 DNA reads TGTGCCAGCAGCTTGACACCTTCAACCTACGAGCAGTACTTC. The chain recombines TRBV7-6 with TRBJ2-7; D not resolved. The germline V and J ends were trimmed by 3 bases and 2 bases, with 11 bases remaining between them. CDR3 size: 14 residues. CDR1 is SGHVS, CDR2 FNYEAQ, per germline.